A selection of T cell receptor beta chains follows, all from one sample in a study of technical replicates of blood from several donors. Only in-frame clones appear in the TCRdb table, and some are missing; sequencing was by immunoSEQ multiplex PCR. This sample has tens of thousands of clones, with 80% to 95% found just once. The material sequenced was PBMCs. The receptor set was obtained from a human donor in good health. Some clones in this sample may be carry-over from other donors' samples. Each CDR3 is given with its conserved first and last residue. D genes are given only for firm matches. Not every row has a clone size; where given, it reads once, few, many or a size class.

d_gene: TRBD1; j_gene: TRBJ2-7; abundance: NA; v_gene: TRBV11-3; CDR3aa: CASSYRTGAYEQYF; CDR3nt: TGTGCCAGCAGCTATAGGACAGGGGCCTACGAGCAGTACTTC
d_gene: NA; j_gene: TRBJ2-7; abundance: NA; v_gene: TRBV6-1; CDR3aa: CASSESVQSSYEQYF; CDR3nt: TGTGCCAGCAGTGAATCGGTACAGTCCTCCTACGAGCAGTACTTC
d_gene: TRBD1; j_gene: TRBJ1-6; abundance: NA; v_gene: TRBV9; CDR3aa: CASSETGGGSPLHF; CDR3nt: TGTGCCAGCAGCGAGACAGGGGGGGGATCACCCCTCCACTTT
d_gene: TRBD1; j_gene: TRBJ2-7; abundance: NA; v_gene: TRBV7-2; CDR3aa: CASSRATGTGAYEQYF; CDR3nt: TGTGCCAGCAGCCGAGCGACCGGGACAGGGGCCTACGAGCAGTACTTC
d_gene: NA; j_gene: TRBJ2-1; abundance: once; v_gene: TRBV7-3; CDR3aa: CASSLNPGSSYNEQFF; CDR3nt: TGTGCCAGCAGCTTAAACCCAGGGTCCTCCTACAATGAGCAGTTCTTC
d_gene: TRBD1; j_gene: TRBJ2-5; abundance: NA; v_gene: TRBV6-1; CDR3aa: CASSEATGGKETQYF; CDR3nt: TGTGCCAGCAGTGAAGCTACAGGGGGCAAGGAGACCCAGTACTTC
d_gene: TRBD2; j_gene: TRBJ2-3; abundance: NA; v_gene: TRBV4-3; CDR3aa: CASSQDSVASGGATDTQYF; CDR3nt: TGCGCCAGCAGCCAAGATTCGGTTGCTAGCGGGGGGGCGACAGATACGCAGTATTTT
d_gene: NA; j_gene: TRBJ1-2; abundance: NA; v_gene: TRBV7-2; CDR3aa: CASSLAFGESRYTF; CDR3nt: TGTGCCAGCAGCTTAGCGTTTGGGGAGAGTCGCTACACCTTC
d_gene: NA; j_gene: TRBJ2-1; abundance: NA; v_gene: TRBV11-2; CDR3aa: CASSLVGSDTYYNEQFF; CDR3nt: TGTGCCAGCAGCTTAGTAGGGTCGGACACTTACTACAATGAGCAGTTCTTC
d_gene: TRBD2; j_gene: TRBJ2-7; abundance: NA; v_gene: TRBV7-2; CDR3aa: CASSLDKLAGSYEQYF; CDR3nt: TGTGCCAGCAGCTTAGATAAACTAGCGGGAAGCTACGAGCAGTACTTC
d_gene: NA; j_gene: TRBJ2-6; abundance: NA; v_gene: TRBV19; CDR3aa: CASSPRDLSSGANVLTF; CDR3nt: TGTGCCAGTAGTCCCCGGGACTTGAGCTCTGGGGCCAACGTCCTGACTTTC
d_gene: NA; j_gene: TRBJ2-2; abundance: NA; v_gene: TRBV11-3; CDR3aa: CASSLGGANTGELFF; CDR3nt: TGTGCCAGCAGCCTCGGGGGAGCGAACACCGGGGAGCTGTTTTTT
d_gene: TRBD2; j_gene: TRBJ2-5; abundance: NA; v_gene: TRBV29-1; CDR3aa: CSVAAAGVLKTQYF; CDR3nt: TGCAGCGTTGCCGCTGCGGGAGTTTTGAAGACCCAGTACTTC
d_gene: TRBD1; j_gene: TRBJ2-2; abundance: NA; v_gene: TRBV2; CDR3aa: CASRLGTVMTGELFF; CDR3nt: TGTGCCAGCCGTTTGGGGACAGTAATGACCGGGGAGCTGTTTTTT
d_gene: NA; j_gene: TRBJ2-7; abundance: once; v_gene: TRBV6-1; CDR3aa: CASSGRDVGEQYF; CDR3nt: TGTGCCAGCAGTGGTCGGGATGTCGGTGAGCAGTACTTC
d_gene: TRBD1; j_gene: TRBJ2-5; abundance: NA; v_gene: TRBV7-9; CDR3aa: CASSLSGQAKETQYF; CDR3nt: TGTGCCAGCAGCTTATCGGGACAGGCCAAAGAGACCCAGTACTTC
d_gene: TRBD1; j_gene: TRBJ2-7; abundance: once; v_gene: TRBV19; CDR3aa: CASSIYSPGQSYEQYF; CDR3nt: TGTGCCAGTAGTATTTACAGTCCGGGACAGTCCTACGAGCAGTACTTC
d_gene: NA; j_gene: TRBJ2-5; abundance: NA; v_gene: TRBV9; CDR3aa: CASSVAEGGMGTQYF; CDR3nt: TGTGCCAGCAGCGTAGCTGAGGGGGGGATGGGGACCCAGTACTTC
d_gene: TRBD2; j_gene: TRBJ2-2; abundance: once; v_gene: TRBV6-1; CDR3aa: CASRWAGGSGELFF; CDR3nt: TGTGCCAGCCGCTGGGCGGGAGGGTCAGGGGAGCTGTTTTTT
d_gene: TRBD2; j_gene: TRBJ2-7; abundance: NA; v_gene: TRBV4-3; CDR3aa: CASSQAAGGGSSYEQYF; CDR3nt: TGCGCCAGCAGCCAAGCGGCCGGCGGGGGGAGCTCCTACGAGCAGTACTTC
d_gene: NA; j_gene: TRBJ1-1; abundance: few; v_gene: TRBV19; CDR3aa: CASSQGGYTEAFF; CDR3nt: TGTGCCAGTAGCCAAGGGGGTTACACTGAAGCTTTCTTT
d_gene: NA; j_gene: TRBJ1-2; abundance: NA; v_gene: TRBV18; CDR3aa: CASSPLTDYGYTF; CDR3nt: TGTGCCAGCTCACCTCTGACAGACTATGGCTACACCTTC
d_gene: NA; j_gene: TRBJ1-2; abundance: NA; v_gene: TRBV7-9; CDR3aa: CASSLAFREDYGYTF; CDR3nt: TGTGCCAGCAGCTTAGCGTTCAGGGAGGACTATGGCTACACCTTC
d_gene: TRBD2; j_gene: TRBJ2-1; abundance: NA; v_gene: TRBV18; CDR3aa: CASSPNPGLAGGYEQFF; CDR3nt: TGTGCCAGCTCACCAAACCCGGGACTAGCGGGAGGATATGAGCAGTTCTTC
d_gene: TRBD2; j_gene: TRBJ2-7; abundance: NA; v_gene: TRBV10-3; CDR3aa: CAIALAGGQEQYF; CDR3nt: TGTGCCATCGCACTAGCGGGAGGGCAAGAGCAGTACTTC
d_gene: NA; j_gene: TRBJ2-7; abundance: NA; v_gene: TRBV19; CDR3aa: CASSIASGFYEQYF; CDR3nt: TGTGCCAGTAGTATAGCATCAGGGTTTTACGAGCAGTACTTC